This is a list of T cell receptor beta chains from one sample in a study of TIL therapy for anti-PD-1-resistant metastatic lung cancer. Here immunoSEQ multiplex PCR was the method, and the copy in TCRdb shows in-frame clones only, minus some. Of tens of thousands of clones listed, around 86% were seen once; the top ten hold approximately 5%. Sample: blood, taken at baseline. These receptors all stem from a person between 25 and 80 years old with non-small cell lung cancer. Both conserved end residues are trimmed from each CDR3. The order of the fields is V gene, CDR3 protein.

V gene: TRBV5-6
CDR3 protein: ASSLFESSYNEQF

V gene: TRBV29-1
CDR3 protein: SVVRMDIQY

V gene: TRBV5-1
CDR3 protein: ASSLPGTGGISYEQY

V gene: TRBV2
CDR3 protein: ASSGQRGAGEQF

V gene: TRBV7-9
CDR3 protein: ASTLGLAGGLDEQF

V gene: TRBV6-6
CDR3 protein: ASSPGWGRPVDEQF

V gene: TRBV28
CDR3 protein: ASTTESYEQY

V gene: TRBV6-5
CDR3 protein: ASSRDSSRGNEQF

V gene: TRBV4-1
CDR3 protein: ASSQDRNVLGTEAF

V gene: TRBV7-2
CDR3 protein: ASSSGQGRSPLH

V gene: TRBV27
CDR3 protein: ASSSAGQNFYEQY

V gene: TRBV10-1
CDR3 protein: ASSEGGIVQETQY

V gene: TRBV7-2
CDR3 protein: ASSLGGGSDTQY

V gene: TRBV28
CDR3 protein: ASTGDYPGETQY

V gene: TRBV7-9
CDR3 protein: ASSLGGTPDTIY

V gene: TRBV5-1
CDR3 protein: ASSLAVTSQETQY

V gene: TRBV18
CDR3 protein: ASSPRPPSGGTYVMDTQY

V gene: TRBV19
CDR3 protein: ASSRGTANNSPLH

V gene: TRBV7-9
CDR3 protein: ASSLRLGHSTDTQY

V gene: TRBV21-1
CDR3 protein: ASSKYRVFTH

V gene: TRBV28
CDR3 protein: ASSSLDRDNYGYT

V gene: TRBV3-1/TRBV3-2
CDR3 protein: ASSQGVSPPISPLH